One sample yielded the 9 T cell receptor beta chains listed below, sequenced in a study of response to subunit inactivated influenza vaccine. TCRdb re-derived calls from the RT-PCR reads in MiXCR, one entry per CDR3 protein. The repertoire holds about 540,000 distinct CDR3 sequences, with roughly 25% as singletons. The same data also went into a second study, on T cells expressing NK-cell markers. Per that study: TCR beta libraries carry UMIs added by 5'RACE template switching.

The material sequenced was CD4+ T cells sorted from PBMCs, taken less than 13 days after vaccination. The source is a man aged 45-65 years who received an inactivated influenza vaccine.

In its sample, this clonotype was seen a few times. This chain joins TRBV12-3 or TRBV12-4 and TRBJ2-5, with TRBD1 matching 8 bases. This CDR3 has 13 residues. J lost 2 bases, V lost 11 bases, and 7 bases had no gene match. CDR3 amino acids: CAAGRTGQETQYF. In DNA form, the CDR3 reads TGTGCCGCCGGCCGGACAGGGCAAGAGACCCAGTACTTC.

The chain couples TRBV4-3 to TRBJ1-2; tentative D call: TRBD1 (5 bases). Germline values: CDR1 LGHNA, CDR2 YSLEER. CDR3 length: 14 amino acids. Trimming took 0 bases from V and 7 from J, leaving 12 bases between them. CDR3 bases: TGCGCCAGCAGCCAAGACCTGGGGGTAGGTGGCTACACCTTC. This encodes CASSQDLGVGGYTF.

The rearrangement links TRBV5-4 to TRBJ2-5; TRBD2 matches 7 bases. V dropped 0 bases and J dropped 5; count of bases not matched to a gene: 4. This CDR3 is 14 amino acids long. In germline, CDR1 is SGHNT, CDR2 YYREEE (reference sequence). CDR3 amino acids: CASSLGTSWETQYF. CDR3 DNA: TGTGCCAGCAGCTTGGGGACTAGTTGGGAGACCCAGTACTTC.

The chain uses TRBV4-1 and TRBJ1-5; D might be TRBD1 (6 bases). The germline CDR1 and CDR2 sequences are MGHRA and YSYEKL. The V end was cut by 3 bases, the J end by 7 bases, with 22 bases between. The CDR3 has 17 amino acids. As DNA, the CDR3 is TGCGCCAGCAGCCATCCTTCCAGGGGCTGGTTCACGCAGCCCCAGCATTTT. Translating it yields CASSHPSRGWFTQPQHF.

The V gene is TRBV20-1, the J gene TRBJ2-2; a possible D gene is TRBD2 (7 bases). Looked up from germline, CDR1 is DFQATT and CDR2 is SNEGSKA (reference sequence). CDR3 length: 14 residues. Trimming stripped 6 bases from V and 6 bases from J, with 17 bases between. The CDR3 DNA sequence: TGCAGTGCCCTAAGGGGGGGGCGGGCCGGGGAGCTGTTTTTT. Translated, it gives CSALRGGRAGELFF.

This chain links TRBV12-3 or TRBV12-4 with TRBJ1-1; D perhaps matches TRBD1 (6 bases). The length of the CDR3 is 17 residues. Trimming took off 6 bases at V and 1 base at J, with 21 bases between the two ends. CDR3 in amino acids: CASSHLGATRGNTEAFF. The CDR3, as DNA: TGTGCCAGCAGCCATCTGGGGGCGACAAGGGGGAACACTGAAGCTTTCTTT.

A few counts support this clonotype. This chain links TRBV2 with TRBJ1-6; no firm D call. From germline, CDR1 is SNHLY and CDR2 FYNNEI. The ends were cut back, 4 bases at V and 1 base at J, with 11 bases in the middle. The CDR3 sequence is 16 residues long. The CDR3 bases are TGTGCCAGCAGTGCCGACCAGAAATCCTATAATTCACCCCTCCACTTT. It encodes CASSADQKSYNSPLHF.

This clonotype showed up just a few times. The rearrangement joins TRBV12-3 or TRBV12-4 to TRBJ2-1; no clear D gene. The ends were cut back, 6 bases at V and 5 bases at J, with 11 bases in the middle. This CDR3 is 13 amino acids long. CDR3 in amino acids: CASSSGRDNEQFF. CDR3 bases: TGTGCCAGCAGCTCCGGACGGGACAATGAGCAGTTCTTC.

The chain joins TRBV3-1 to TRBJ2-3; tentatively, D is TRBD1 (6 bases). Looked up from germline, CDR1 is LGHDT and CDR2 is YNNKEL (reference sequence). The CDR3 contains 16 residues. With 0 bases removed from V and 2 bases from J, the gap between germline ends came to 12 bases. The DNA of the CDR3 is TGTGCCAGCAGCCAAGATATGGCAGGGGCCACAGATACGCAGTATTTT. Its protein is CASSQDMAGATDTQYF.